This TCR beta chain is drawn from a study of T cells in Graves' hyperthyroidism and ophthalmopathy. A patient was excluded if there was uncontrolled infection, other autoimmune disease, pregnancy or lactation. This sample holds PBMCs from roughly 10 ml fresh peripheral blood. The TCR beta CDR3 regions underwent amplification using RNA transcripts as the source. The HTBI primer set was used in a first-round RT-PCR of the TCR CDR3. TCRdb fed the multiplex PCR reads into MiXCR, producing one record per CDR3 protein. Of around 300,000 distinct CDR3 sequences listed, approximately 13% are singletons. Germline V gives CDR1 DFQATT, CDR2 SNEGSKA (reference sequence). The CDR3 is 19 amino acids. V dropped 6 bases and J dropped 0; count of bases not matched to a gene: 18.

The receptor was derived from a woman younger than 45 with Graves' hyperthyroidism. The rearrangement joins TRBV20-1 to TRBJ1-4, with 8 bases lining up with TRBD1. The sequencing input was blood. CDR3 amino acids: CSAINPPGQANPTNEKLFF. For the CDR3, the DNA is TGCAGTGCCATCAACCCTCCGGGACAGGCAAACCCAACTAATGAAAAACTGTTTTTT.